The next 22 T cell receptor beta chains were all read from a single sample in a study of graft-versus-host responses after intestinal transplantation. Produced via immunoSEQ multiplex PCR; TCRdb's table is partial and in-frame only. The sample lists 85,000 to 90,000 clones, roughly 90% occurring once. No antigen is known for these receptors. Source: unstimulated CD4+ T cells sorted from spleen or lymph node cells, taken before transplant. Receptor source: a human donor who was the organ donor for an intestinal transplant.

This chain links TRBV6-5 with TRBJ2-5; 9 nucleotides agree with TRBD1. Germline CDR1 is MNHEY and CDR2 is SVGAGI. The junction had 9 bases not matched to a gene; V was cut back by 2 bases and J by 5 bases. The CDR3 is made up of 16 amino acids. The CDR3 region is CASSYLPGQGRETQYF. CDR3 coding DNA: TGTGCCAGCAGTTACCTACCGGGACAGGGTCGGGAGACCCAGTACTTC.

The chain has TRBV7-9 and TRBJ1-6; 9 bases line up with TRBD1. The CDR3 length is 17 residues. CDR1 is SEHNR, CDR2 FQNEAQ, per germline (reference sequence). With 1 base clipped from V and 10 bases from J, the junction kept 11 bases outside the gene matches. CDR3 nucleotides: TGTGCCAGCAGCTTAGGAAGGACAGGGGAATTTTACTCACCCCTCCACTTT. Its translation is CASSLGRTGEFYSPLHF.

The CDR3 sequence is CASIATGSGNTIYF. The DNA of the CDR3 is TGTGCCAGCATCGCGACTGGCTCTGGAAACACCATATATTTT. The chain carries TRBV28 and TRBJ1-3; D remains unclear. Trimming cost V 7 bases and J 0 bases, with 10 bases left between them. Germline CDR1 reads MDHEN; CDR2 reads SYDVKM. The CDR3 is 14 amino acids.

The V call is TRBV30, the J call TRBJ2-7; TRBD1 agrees at 10 bases. V lost 1 base, J lost 1 base, and 1 base stayed unmatched. Germline V gene sequence: CDR1 GTSNPN, CDR2 SVGIG (reference sequence). The CDR3 has 14 amino acids. This CDR3 is CAWSADRGSYEQYF. CDR3 DNA sequence: TGTGCCTGGAGTGCGGACAGGGGGTCCTACGAGCAGTACTTC.

The CDR3 loop is CASSLTEKNIQYF. The CDR3 nucleotides read TGTGCCAGCAGTTTGACAGAGAAAAACATTCAGTACTTC. The chain has TRBV27 and TRBJ2-4; maybe TRBD1 (5 bases). The V gene's germline CDR1 is MNHEY and CDR2 SMNVEV (reference sequence). V was shortened by 3 bases and J by 4 bases, with 7 bases between the two germline ends. This CDR3 region has 13 residues.

The chain is built from TRBV7-6 and TRBJ2-3; 8 nucleotides line up with TRBD2. CDR3 length equals 16 residues. With 2 bases clipped from V and 0 bases from J, the junction kept 4 bases outside the gene matches. Germline V CDR1 and CDR2: SGHVS, FNYEAQ. CDR3 bases: TGTGCCAGCAGCTTATACGCGGGGGGAAGCACAGATACGCAGTATTTT. This translates into CASSLYAGGSTDTQYF.

This chain links TRBV6-6 with TRBJ1-1, with TRBD1 as a possible D gene (6 bases). V shed 6 bases and J shed 0 bases, with 14 bases lying between them. CDR1 MNHNY and CDR2 SVGAGI come from the germline V gene (reference sequence). The CDR3 is 15 amino acids. This CDR3 reads CASSDGGPVNTEAFF. The CDR3 bases are TGTGCCAGCAGCGACGGGGGGCCCGTGAACACTGAAGCTTTCTTT.

The chain combines TRBV4-1 with TRBJ2-3, with a tentative D call TRBD1 (5 bases). Germline CDR1 and CDR2: MGHRA and YSYEKL. This CDR3 is 14 amino acids long. Trimming shortened V by 6 bases and J by 2 bases, and 12 bases separated the two germline ends. The CDR3 protein is CASRWLTDTDTQYF. Here the CDR3 DNA reads TGCGCCAGCAGGTGGTTGACAGACACAGATACGCAGTATTTT.

The rearrangement uses TRBV5-5 and TRBJ1-2; TRBD1 matches at 10 bases. This CDR3 region has 17 residues. J lost 0 bases, V lost 5 bases, and 10 bases had no gene match. CDR1 SGHKS and CDR2 YYEKEE come from the germline V gene (reference sequence). The DNA for the CDR3 is TGTGCCAGCAGTTTCCGACGGGACAGGGGATCTAACTATGGCTACACCTTC. This encodes CASSFRRDRGSNYGYTF.

The V call is TRBV21-1, the J call TRBJ1-2; the table calls TRBD1, which could not be checked here. TRBV21-1 is described as a pseudogene. The CDR3 covers 16 residues. The DNA for the CDR3 is TGTGCCAGCAGCAAAGCGCAGTATACATTTAACTATGGCTACACCTTC. This encodes CASSKAQYTFNYGYTF.

The rearrangement joins TRBV13 to TRBJ2-7; 7 bases align to TRBD2. Trimming cost V 8 bases and J 2 bases; bases outside gene matches: 12. The CDR3 totals 15 residues. Germline-derived CDR1 and CDR2 are PRHDT and FYEKMQ (reference sequence). The CDR3, as DNA: TGTGCCAGCGCCCGTTTATTCGGGAGGCCCTACGAGCAGTACTTC. Residues: CASARLFGRPYEQYF.

The chain combines TRBV6-5 with TRBJ2-2; D uncertain. Between the trimmed V and J ends, which lost 5 bases and 0 bases, there was a span of 10 bases. Germline CDR1 reads MNHEY; CDR2 reads SVGAGI. The CDR3 is made up of 15 amino acids. In DNA form, the CDR3 reads TGTGCCAGCAGTCTACTGGGCCCGAACACCGGGGAGCTGTTTTTT. Translation: CASSLLGPNTGELFF.

The gene calls are TRBV9 and TRBJ1-1; D perhaps matches TRBD1 (5 bases). Germline CDR1 is SGDLS and CDR2 is YYNGEE. Deletions cut 0 bases from V and 3 bases from J, with 12 bases between. The length of the CDR3 is 15 residues. Here the CDR3 reads CASSVVLGAYTEAFF. The CDR3, as DNA: TGTGCCAGCAGCGTAGTTTTAGGGGCCTACACTGAAGCTTTCTTT. The variable domain in full, completed from reference TRBV9 and TRBJ1-1, reads DSGVTQTPKHLITATGQRVTLRCSPRSGDLSVYWYQQSLDQGLQFLIQYYNGEERAKGNILERFSAQQFPDLHSELNLSSLELGDSALYFCASSVVLGAYTEAFFGQGTRLTVV.

The V and J genes are TRBV19 and TRBJ2-5; a possible D gene is TRBD2 (6 bases). The J call may not be correct, given that the DNA end is closer to TRBJ2-7. The CDR3 is made up of 13 amino acids. Germline V lookup: CDR1 LNHDA, CDR2 SQIVND (reference sequence). The DNA of the CDR3 is TGTGCCAGTAGTAATCAGGGAGGCAACGAGCAGTACTTC. Its protein is CASSNQGGNEQYF.

The V and J genes are TRBV28 and TRBJ2-1; no firm D call. There are 14 residues in the CDR3. Germline V lookup: CDR1 MDHEN, CDR2 SYDVKM. Trimming shortened V by 5 bases and J by 9 bases, and 17 bases separated the two germline ends. CDR3 bases: TGTGCCAGCAGTCCTACTACACTAAGGAGTGAGCAGTTCTTC. This translates into CASSPTTLRSEQFF.

This chain connects TRBV13 to TRBJ2-1; 11 positions agree with TRBD2. After removal of 1 base from V and 8 bases from J, the junction contained 10 bases not matched to a gene. The CDR3 runs to 17 residues. CDR1 and CDR2 from the germline V gene are PRHDT and FYEKMQ (reference sequence). CDR3 sequence: CASSLAPGLAVFHEQFF. Here the CDR3 DNA reads TGTGCCAGCAGCTTAGCGCCGGGACTAGCGGTTTTCCATGAGCAGTTCTTC.

V and J are TRBV7-8 and TRBJ2-7; a weak D match, TRBD1 (5 bases). This CDR3 region has 13 residues. Trimming shortened V by 0 bases and J by 6 bases, and 9 bases separated the two germline ends. Germline loops: CDR1 SGHVS, CDR2 FQNEAQ. CDR3: CASSLAAQGEQYF. DNA of the CDR3: TGTGCCAGCAGCTTAGCGGCCCAGGGCGAGCAGTACTTC.

The V gene is TRBV11-3, the J gene TRBJ2-7; TRBD1 aligns across 7 bases. Germline V lookup: CDR1 SGHNT, CDR2 YENEEA. The V segment lost 4 bases and the J segment 4 bases; nucleotides outside the gene matches: 7. CDR3 size: 14 residues. The CDR3 is CASSSTGVAYEQYF. CDR3 DNA: TGTGCCAGCAGCTCCACAGGGGTTGCATACGAGCAGTACTTC.

The rearrangement links TRBV7-2 to TRBJ1-2; D is undetermined. V was clipped by 4 bases and J by 2 bases, with 14 bases between them. The germline V gene has CDR1 SGHTA and CDR2 FQGNSA. This CDR3 spans 15 amino acids. CDR3: CASSSPEQRNYGYTF. The CDR3, as DNA: TGTGCCAGCAGCTCACCAGAACAGAGAAACTATGGCTACACCTTC.

The rearrangement links TRBV7-2 to TRBJ2-2, with 12 bases aligning to TRBD2. J gave up 6 bases and V 1 base, and 6 bases lay outside the gene matches. Germline loops: CDR1 SGHTA, CDR2 FQGNSA. The CDR3 has 17 amino acids. The CDR3 coding sequence is TGTGCCAGCAGCTTAGTGGCGACTAGCGGGGGCGCCGGGGAGCTGTTTTTT. This gives the protein CASSLVATSGGAGELFF.

This chain uses TRBV6-5 with TRBJ1-2; D is uncertain. Trimming took off 2 bases at V and 6 bases at J, with 16 bases between the two ends. This CDR3 comprises 15 residues. Germline V gene data show CDR1 as MNHEY and CDR2 as SVGAGI. The CDR3 region has the DNA TGTGCCAGCAGTTACCGACGCCCTATGCGGGATGGCTACACCTTC. Its translation is CASSYRRPMRDGYTF.

The chain combines TRBV5-1 with TRBJ2-7, with a tentative D call TRBD2 (7 bases). The V end was cut by 0 bases, the J end by 2 bases, with 18 bases between. The CDR3 has 17 amino acids. Germline values: CDR1 SGHRS, CDR2 YFSETQ. The DNA of the CDR3 is TGCGCCAGCAGCTTGGAAAAGAGGGGGGGGTTACCCTACGAGCAGTACTTC. Translation: CASSLEKRGGLPYEQYF.